This TCR beta chain was obtained from a study of T cells in women clearing cervical HPV infection. Study information: Blood came at first lesion visit for cases, post-clearance for controls. Study results and limitations: Controls had more TRBV6-7 (approximately 0.15%) than cases (roughly 0.11%).

The CDR3 extends over 13 amino acids. The germline V gene has CDR1 SGHAT and CDR2 FQNNGV. Trimming removed 3 bases from V and 4 bases from J, with 7 bases in between. The protocol was immunoSEQ multiplex PCR, while the TCRdb copy is restricted to in-frame clones and leaves out a portion. Found here are about 20,000 clones; the top ten clones hold roughly 3.5%. Comments on this clone: Its matching antigen is unknown. The CDR3 end falls 3 residues outside the read, so it is completed with the germline J gene.

Sample: blood buffy coat. The gene calls are TRBV11-2 and TRBJ1-3, with no clear D. The source of this sequence is a woman between 18 and 70 years old with a cervical HPV16 infection that either progressed to CIN3+ or cleared (not recorded which). The part of the CDR3 DNA that was read is TGTGCCAGCAGCTTTAAACAGGGAAACACC. Translation gives CASSFKQGNT. From start to end, the CDR3 is CASSFKQGNTIYF.